This TCR beta chain is from a study of human T cells and chemical hapten exposure. On the study more broadly: Investigators sensitized around 2 cm by around 2 cm of upper inner arm skin with 2% DPC. A mostly female patient group had alopecia areata, totalis or universalis.

Indicated time point: patch test 1, 2 weeks after DPC sensitization. This sample's treatment: therapeutic diphenylcyclopropenone sensitization with weekly scalp DPC. TCRdb passed the RACE reads through MiXCR, listing each CDR3 protein once. The table has 75,000 to 95,000 distinct CDR3 sequences, about 12% seen once. This clonotype was picked up many times. The clonotype comes from a woman aged 55-69 years with alopecia areata. Some clones in this sample may be carry-over from other donors' samples. The sequences come from whole blood, collected in connection with sensitization to the hapten diphenylcyclopropenone (DPC).

The CDR3 DNA sequence: TGCGCCAGCAGCTGGCGGGGGATATACAATGAGCAGTTCTTC. This sequence encodes CASSWRGIYNEQFF. The chain has TRBV5-1 and TRBJ2-1, with 7 positions matching TRBD2. After removal of 3 bases from V and 4 bases from J, the junction contained 4 bases not matched to a gene. The CDR3 runs to 14 residues. Germline CDR1 reads SGHRS; CDR2 reads YFSETQ.